The rows below give T cell receptor beta chains drawn from one sample of a study of cytomegalovirus exposure and HLA in healthy donors. TCRdb's table, derived via immunoSEQ multiplex PCR, lists solely in-frame clones and lacks some. The table has 130,000 to 150,000 clones, 80% seen once; the top ten hold around 4.4%. Sequenced sample: PBMCs. Every receptor here comes from a man aged 35-49 years in good health and CMV-seronegative. Each CDR3 is given with its conserved first and last residue. The D gene is left open where the match is weak. The size field is filled for only some rows; it gives once, few, many or a size class.

d_call	v_call	j_call	clone_size	cdr3_nt	cdr3_aa
TRBD2	TRBV18	TRBJ2-2	few	TGTGCCAGCTCACCACCGGGGGGGACGGTGAACACCGGGGAGCTGTTTTTT	CASSPPGGTVNTGELFF
TRBD1	TRBV19	TRBJ1-2	NA	TGTGCCAGTAGTGGACAGGGGCCTAACTATGGCTACACCTTC	CASSGQGPNYGYTF
NA	TRBV2	TRBJ1-5	NA	TGTGCCAGCACCCGGGGGGGGGCAAGCAATCAGCCCCAGCATTTT	CASTRGGASNQPQHF
TRBD2	TRBV7-2	TRBJ2-3	NA	TGTGCCAGCAGCTTAGCTTCCACCAGACTAGCGGGGGGCCCGGCAGATACGCAGTATTTT	CASSLASTRLAGGPADTQYF
TRBD2	TRBV2	TRBJ2-4	NA	TGTGCCACCGGACCCGGTAGCGGGGATGTCGGCATTCAGTACTTC	CATGPGSGDVGIQYF
TRBD1	TRBV5-7	TRBJ2-7	NA	TGTGCCAGCAGCAGTAGACAGGGCTACGAGCAGTACTTC	CASSSRQGYEQYF
NA	TRBV27	TRBJ2-1	NA	TGTGCCAGCAGTTTATCTGGCATCGACAATGAGCAGTTCTTC	CASSLSGIDNEQFF
TRBD1	TRBV7-2	TRBJ1-5	NA	TGTGCCAGCAGCTACGACAGGGGAGGCAATCAGCCCCAGCATTTT	CASSYDRGGNQPQHF
TRBD2	TRBV5-8	TRBJ2-1	NA	TGTGCCAGCAGCTTGGGTATAGCGGGGGGCGGTATGGATGAGCAGTTCTTC	CASSLGIAGGGMDEQFF
NA	TRBV18	TRBJ2-7	few	TGTGCCAGCTCACCTCGGGTTCCCGAGCAGTACTTC	CASSPRVPEQYF
TRBD1	TRBV30	TRBJ2-3	NA	TGTGCCTGGAGGACAGGGGGCCACACAGATACGCAGTATTTT	CAWRTGGHTDTQYF
NA	TRBV9	TRBJ1-2	NA	TGTGCCAGCAGCGTAGGGGGCCAGGGAAACTATGGCTACACCTTC	CASSVGGQGNYGYTF
NA	TRBV30	TRBJ2-5	NA	TGTGCCTGGAGTGGTGTTTACAGGCCGTACTTC	CAWSGVYRPYF
NA	TRBV9	TRBJ2-2	NA	TGTGCCAGCAGCGTCGGAGGGGCAACCGGGGAGCTGTTTTTT	CASSVGGATGELFF
TRBD1	TRBV19	TRBJ1-2	NA	TGTGCCAGTAGCCCAACAGGGGAGATTGGCTACACCTTC	CASSPTGEIGYTF
TRBD1	TRBV6-5	TRBJ1-2	NA	TGTGCCAGCAGTCCGGGGCAGGGGGTCTATGGCTACACCTTC	CASSPGQGVYGYTF
NA	TRBV9	TRBJ2-5	NA	TGTGCCAGCAGCGGGGGGCTGAGAGAAGAGACCCAGTACTTC	CASSGGLREETQYF
NA	TRBV29-1	TRBJ1-2	NA	TGCAGCGCCGACACTAACTATGGCTACACCTTC	CSADTNYGYTF
NA	TRBV5-8	TRBJ1-5	few	TGTGCCAGCAGCTTGGACGGGGGGCGCAATCAGCCCCAGCATTTT	CASSLDGGRNQPQHF
NA	TRBV9	TRBJ2-2	once	TGTGCCAGCAGCGTAACCGACAGCAGCACCGGGTTGGAGCTGTTTTTT	CASSVTDSSTGLELFF
NA	TRBV11-2	TRBJ2-7	NA	TGTGCCAGCCTCCTAACCAGGACTATTATGGAGCAGTACTTC	CASLLTRTIMEQYF
NA	TRBV19	TRBJ1-1	few	TGTGCCAGTAGTCTTAATGCAGGGCTCACTGAAGCTTTCTTT	CASSLNAGLTEAFF
NA	TRBV6-5	TRBJ2-2	NA	TGTGCCAGCAGTTACGCTGTTTCAGTCGCCGGGGAGCTGTTTTTT	CASSYAVSVAGELFF
TRBD2	TRBV9	TRBJ2-5	once	TGTGCCAGCAGCGTAGCCACTAGCGGGGCACTCCAAGAGACCCAGTACTTC	CASSVATSGALQETQYF
NA	TRBV19	TRBJ2-7	NA	TGTGCCAGTAGTATAGGGGACTCCCGGGGCCACGAGCAGTACTTC	CASSIGDSRGHEQYF
TRBD2	TRBV18	TRBJ2-1	once	TGTGCCAGCTCACCGGGGACTAGCGGGAAGGATGAGCAGTTCTTC	CASSPGTSGKDEQFF
NA	TRBV19	TRBJ1-5	NA	TGTGCCAGTAAAGGCGGTCCCTCGCATCAGCCCCAGCATTTT	CASKGGPSHQPQHF
TRBD2	TRBV19	TRBJ2-1	NA	TGTGCCAGTAGTCCGGGGACTAGCGGGGGGGCGTTCTACAATGAGCAGTTCTTC	CASSPGTSGGAFYNEQFF
NA	TRBV19	TRBJ1-5	once	TGTGCCAGTACAGATTCGGGGTTCAATCAGCCCCAGCATTTT	CASTDSGFNQPQHF